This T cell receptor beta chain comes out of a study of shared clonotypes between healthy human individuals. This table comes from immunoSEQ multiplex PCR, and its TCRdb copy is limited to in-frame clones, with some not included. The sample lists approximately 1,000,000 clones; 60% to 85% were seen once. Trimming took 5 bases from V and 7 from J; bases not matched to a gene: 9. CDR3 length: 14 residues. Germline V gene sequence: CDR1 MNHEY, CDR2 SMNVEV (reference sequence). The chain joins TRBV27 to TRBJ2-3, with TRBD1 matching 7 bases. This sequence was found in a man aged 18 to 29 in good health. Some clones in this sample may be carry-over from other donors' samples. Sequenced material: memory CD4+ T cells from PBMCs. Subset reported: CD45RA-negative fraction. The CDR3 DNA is TGTGCCAGCAGTACAAGGACAGGAGTGAATACGCAGTATTTT. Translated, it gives CASSTRTGVNTQYF.